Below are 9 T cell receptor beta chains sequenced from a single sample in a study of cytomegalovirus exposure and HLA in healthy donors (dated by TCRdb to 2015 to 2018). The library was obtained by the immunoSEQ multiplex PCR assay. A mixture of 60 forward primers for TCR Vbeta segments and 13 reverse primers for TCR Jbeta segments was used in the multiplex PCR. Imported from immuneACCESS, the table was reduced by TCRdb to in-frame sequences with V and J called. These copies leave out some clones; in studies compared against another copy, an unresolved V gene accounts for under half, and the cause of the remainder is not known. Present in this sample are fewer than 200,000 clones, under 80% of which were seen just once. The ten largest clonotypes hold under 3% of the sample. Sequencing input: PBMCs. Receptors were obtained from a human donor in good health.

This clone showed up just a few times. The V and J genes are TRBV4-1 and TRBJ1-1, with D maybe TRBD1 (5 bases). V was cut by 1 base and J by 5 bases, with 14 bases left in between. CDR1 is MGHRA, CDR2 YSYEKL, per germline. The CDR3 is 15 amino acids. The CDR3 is CASSQVGRAWTEAFF. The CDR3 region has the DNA TGCGCCAGCAGCCAAGTTGGCAGGGCGTGGACTGAAGCTTTCTTT.

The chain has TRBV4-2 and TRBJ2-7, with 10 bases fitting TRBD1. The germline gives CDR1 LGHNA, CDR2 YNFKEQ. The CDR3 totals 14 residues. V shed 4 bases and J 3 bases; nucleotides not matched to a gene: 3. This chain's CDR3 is CASSPRTGGYEQYF. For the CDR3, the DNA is TGTGCCAGCAGCCCCAGGACAGGGGGCTACGAGCAGTACTTC.

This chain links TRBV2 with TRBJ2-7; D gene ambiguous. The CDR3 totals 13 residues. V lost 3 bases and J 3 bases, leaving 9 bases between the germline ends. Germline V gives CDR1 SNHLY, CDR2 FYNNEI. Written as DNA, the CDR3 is TGTGCCAGCAGTGACAGGTTCTTCTACGAGCAGTACTTC. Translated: CASSDRFFYEQYF.

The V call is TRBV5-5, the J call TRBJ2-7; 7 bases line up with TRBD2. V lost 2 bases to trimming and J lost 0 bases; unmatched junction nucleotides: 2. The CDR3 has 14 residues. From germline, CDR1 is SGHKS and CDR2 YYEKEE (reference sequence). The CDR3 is CASSLAGTSYEQYF. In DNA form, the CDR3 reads TGTGCCAGCAGCTTAGCGGGAACCTCCTACGAGCAGTACTTC.

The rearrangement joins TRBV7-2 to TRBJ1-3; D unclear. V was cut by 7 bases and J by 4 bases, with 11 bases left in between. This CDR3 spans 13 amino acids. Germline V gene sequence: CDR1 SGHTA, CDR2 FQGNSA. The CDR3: CASTSRRGNTIYF. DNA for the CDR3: TGTGCCAGCACCTCGAGGAGGGGAAACACCATATATTTT.

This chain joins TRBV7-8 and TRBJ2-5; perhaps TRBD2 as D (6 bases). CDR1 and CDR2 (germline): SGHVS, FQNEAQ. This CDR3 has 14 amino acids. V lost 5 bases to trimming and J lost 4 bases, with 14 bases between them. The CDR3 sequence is CASSPRGYGETQYF. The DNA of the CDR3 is TGTGCCAGCAGCCCCCGGGGGTACGGAGAGACCCAGTACTTC.

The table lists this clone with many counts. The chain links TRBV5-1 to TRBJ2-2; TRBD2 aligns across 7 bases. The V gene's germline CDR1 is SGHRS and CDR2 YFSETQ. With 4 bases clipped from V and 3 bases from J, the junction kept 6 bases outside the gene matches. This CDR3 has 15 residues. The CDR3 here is CASSQGRGDTGELFF. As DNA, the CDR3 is TGCGCCAGCAGCCAAGGGAGGGGAGACACCGGGGAGCTGTTTTTT. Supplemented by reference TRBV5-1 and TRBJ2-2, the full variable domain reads KAGVTQTPRYLIKTRGQQVTLSCSPISGHRSVSWYQQTPGQGLQFLFEYFSETQRNKGNFPGRFSGRQFSNSRSEMNVSTLELGDSALYLCASSQGRGDTGELFFGEGSRLTVL.

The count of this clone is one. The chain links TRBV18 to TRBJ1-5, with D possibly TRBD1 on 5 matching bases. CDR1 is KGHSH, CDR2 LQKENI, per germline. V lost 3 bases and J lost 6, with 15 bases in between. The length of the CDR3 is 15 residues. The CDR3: CASSPVAGSGQPQHF. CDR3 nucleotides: TGTGCCAGCTCACCCGTGGCAGGGTCGGGTCAGCCCCAGCATTTT.

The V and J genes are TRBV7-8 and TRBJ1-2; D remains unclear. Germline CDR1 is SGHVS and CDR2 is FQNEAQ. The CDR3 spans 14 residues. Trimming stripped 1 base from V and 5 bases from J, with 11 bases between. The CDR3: CASSLERMPYGYTF. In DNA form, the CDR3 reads TGTGCCAGCAGCTTAGAGCGCATGCCGTATGGCTACACCTTC.